This TCR beta chain was sequenced in a study of blood T cell repertoires in COVID-19. The CDR3 extends over 15 amino acids. CDR1 and CDR2 (germline): LNHDA, SQIVND (reference sequence). Unmatched junction bases numbered 10, after V lost 9 bases and J lost 4 bases. TCRdb's copy holds only in-frame clones and misses some; the assay was immunoSEQ multiplex PCR. In the table there are about 250,000 clones, about four fifths of which are singletons. The J gene is TRBJ1-4, the V gene TRBV19; 8 bases match TRBD1. Source material: peripheral blood. The TCR comes from a middle-aged woman who had recovered from COVID-19. As DNA, the CDR3 is TGTGCCAGCGTTTCGGACAGGGCCCTTAATGAAAAACTGTTTTTT. Translating gives CASVSDRALNEKLFF.